This TCR beta chain was recovered during a study of cytomegalovirus exposure and HLA in healthy donors. V lost 6 bases, J lost 4 bases, and 0 bases stayed unmatched. Germline V CDR1 and CDR2: MNHNS, SASEGT. This CDR3 contains 12 residues. This PCR relied on a set of 60 Vbeta primers and 13 Jbeta primers. Clones were read by immunoSEQ multiplex PCR, and TCRdb kept only the in-frame ones, dropping some. The sample carries 130,000 or so clones, 66% recorded once. The V call is TRBV6-1, the J call TRBJ1-1, with 9 bases matching TRBD1. The source is a woman between 55 and 75 years old in good health and CMV-seronegative. What was sequenced was PBMCs. Here the CDR3 DNA reads TGTGCCAGCAGACAGGGGGCCACTGAAGCTTTCTTT. It encodes CASRQGATEAFF.